This TCR beta chain came from a study of blood T cell repertoires in COVID-19. This CDR3 comprises 14 residues. Germline V lookup: CDR1 LGHDT, CDR2 YNNKEL (reference sequence). The V gene lost 4 bases and the J gene lost 2 bases, with 9 bases spanning the gap. TCRdb keeps only in-frame clones here, not all; method: immunoSEQ multiplex PCR. The table shows approximately 90,000 clones, with around 87% occurring only once. The source is a human donor in a cohort sampled during active COVID-19. The genes are TRBV3-1 (or the pseudogene TRBV3-2) and TRBJ2-1; D unclear. What was sequenced was peripheral blood. The CDR3 coding sequence is TGTGCCAGCAGCCGCGCAGGCCCCTACAATGAGCAGTTCTTC. Translated, it gives CASSRAGPYNEQFF.